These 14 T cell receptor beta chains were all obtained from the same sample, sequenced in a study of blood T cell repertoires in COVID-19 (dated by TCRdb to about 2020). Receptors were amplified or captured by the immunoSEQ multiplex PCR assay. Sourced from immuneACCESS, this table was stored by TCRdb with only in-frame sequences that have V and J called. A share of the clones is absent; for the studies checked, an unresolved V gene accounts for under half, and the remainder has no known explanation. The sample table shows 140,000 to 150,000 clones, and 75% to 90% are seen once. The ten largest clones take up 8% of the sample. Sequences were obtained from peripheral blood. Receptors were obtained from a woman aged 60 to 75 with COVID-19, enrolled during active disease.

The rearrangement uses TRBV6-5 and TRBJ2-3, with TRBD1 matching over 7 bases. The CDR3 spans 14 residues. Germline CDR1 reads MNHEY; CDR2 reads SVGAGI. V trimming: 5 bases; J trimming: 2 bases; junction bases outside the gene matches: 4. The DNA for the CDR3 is TGTGCCAGCAGTCGGACAGGATCCACAGATACGCAGTATTTT. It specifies CASSRTGSTDTQYF.

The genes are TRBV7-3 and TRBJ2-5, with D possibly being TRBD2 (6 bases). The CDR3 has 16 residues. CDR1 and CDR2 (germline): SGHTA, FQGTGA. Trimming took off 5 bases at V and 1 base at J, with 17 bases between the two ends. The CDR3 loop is CASSPGVRAGQETQYF. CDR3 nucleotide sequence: TGTGCCAGCAGCCCGGGGGTTCGGGCAGGCCAAGAGACCCAGTACTTC.

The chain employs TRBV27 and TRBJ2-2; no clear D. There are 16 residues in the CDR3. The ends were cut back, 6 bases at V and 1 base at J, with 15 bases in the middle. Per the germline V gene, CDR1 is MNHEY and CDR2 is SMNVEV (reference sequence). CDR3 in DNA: TGTGCCAGCAGCCTTAGAACCCCCCAGAACACCGGGGAGCTGTTTTTT. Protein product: CASSLRTPQNTGELFF.

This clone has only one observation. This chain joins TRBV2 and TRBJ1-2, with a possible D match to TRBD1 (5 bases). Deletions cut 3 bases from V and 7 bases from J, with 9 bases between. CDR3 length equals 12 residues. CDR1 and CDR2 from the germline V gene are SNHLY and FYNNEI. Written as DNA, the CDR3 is TGTGCCAGCAGTGATACAGGCCTTGGCTACACCTTC. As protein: CASSDTGLGYTF.

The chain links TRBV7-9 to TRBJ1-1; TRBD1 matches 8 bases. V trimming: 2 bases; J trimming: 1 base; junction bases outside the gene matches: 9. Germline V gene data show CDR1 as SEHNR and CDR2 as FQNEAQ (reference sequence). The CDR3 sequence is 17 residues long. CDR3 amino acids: CASSLSGGVGRNTEAFF. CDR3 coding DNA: TGTGCCAGCAGCTTATCAGGGGGCGTCGGTCGGAACACTGAAGCTTTCTTT.

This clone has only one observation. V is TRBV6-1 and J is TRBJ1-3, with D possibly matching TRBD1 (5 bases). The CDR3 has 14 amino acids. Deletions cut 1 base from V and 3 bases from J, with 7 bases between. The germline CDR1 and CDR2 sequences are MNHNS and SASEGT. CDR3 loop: CASSEVGVGNTIYF. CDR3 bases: TGTGCCAGCAGTGAAGTAGGGGTTGGAAACACCATATATTTT.

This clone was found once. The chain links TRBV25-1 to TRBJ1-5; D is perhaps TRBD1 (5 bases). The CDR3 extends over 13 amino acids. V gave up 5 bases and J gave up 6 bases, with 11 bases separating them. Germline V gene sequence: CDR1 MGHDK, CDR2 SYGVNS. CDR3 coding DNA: TGTGCCAGCAGTCCAGGGTTTAGTCAGCCCCAGCATTTT. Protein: CASSPGFSQPQHF.

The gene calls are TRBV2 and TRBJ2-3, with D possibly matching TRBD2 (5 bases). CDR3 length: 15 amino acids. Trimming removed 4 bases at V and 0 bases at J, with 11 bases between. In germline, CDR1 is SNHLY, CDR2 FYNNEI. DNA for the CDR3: TGTGCCAGCAGTGGGACTGCCACTAGCACAGATACGCAGTATTTT. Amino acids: CASSGTATSTDTQYF. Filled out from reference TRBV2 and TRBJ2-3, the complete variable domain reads EPEVTQTPSHQVTQMGQEVILRCVPISNHLYFYWYRQILGQKVEFLVSFYNNEISEKSEIFDDQFSVERPDGSNFTLKIRSTKLEDSAMYFCASSGTATSTDTQYFGPGTRLTVL.

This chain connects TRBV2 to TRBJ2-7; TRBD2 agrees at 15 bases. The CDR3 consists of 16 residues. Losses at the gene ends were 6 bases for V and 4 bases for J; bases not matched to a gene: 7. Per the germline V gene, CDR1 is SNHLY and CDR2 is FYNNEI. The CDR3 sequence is CASSLGLAGGIYEQYF. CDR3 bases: TGTGCCAGCAGCCTCGGACTAGCGGGGGGGATTTACGAGCAGTACTTC.

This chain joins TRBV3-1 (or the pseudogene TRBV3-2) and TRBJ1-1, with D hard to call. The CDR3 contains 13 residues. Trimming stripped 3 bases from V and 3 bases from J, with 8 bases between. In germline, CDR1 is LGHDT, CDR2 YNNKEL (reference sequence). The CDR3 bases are TGTGCCAGCAGCCACCAGGAAGACACTGAAGCTTTCTTT. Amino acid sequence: CASSHQEDTEAFF.

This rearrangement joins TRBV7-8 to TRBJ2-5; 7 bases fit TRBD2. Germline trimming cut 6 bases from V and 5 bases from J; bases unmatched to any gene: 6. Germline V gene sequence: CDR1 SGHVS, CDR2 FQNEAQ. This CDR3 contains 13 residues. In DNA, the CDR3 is TGTGCCAGCAGGACGACTAGCCCGGAGACCCAGTACTTC. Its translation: CASRTTSPETQYF.

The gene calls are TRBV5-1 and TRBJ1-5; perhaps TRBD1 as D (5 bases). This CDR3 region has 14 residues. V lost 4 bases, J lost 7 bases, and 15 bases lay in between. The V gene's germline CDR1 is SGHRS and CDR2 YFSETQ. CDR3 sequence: CASSPDGGVQPQHF. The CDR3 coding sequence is TGCGCCAGCAGCCCTGACGGGGGGGTGCAGCCCCAGCATTTT.

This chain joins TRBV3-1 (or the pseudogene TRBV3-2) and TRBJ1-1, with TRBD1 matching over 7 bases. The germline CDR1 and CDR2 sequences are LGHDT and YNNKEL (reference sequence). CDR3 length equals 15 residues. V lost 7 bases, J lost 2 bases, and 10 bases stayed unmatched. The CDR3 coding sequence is TGTGCCAGCAAGACGCGGACAGGAGCTAACACTGAAGCTTTCTTT. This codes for CASKTRTGANTEAFF.

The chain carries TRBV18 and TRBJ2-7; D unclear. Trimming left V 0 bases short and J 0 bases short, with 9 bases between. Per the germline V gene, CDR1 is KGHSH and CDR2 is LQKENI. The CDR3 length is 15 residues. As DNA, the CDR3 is TGTGCCAGCTCACCACCCTCCGACAACTCCTACGAGCAGTACTTC. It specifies CASSPPSDNSYEQYF.